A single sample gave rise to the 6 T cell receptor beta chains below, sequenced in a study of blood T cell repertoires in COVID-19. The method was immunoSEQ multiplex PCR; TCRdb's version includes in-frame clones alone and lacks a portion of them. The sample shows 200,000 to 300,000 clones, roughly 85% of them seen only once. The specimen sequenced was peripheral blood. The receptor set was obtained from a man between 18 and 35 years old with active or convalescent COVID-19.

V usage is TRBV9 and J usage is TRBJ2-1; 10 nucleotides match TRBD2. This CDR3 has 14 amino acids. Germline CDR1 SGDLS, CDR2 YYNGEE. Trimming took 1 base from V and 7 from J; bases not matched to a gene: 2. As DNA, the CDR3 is TGTGCCAGCAGCGTACTAGCGGGGGAGAATGAGCAGTTCTTC. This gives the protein CASSVLAGENEQFF.

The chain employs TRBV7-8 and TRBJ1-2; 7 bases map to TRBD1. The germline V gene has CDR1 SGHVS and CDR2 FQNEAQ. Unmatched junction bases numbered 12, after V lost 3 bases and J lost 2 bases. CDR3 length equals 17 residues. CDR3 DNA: TGTGCCAGCAGCTTGTACAGGGTGGTAGGGGGCAACTATGGCTACACCTTC. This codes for CASSLYRVVGGNYGYTF.

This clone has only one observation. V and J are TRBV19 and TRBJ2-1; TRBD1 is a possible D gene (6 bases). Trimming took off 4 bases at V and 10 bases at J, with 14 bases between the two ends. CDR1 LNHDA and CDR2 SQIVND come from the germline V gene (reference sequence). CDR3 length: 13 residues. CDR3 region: CASSTAWTEEQFF. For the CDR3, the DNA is TGTGCCAGTAGTACCGCCTGGACAGAAGAGCAGTTCTTC.

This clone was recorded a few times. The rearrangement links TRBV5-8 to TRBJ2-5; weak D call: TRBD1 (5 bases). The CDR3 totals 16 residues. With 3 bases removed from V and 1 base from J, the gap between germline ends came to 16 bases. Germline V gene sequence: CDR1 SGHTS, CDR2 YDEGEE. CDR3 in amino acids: CASSSRAGPLQETQYF. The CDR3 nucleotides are TGTGCCAGCAGCTCCCGGGCAGGGCCCCTCCAAGAGACCCAGTACTTC.

The CDR3 spells CASSRFGTPNYEQYF. In DNA form, the CDR3 reads TGCGCCAGCAGCCGATTCGGGACACCAAATTACGAGCAGTACTTC. This chain joins TRBV5-1 and TRBJ2-7, with D perhaps TRBD1 (6 bases). Germline CDR1 is SGHRS and CDR2 is YFSETQ. CDR3 size: 15 residues. V lost 4 bases and J lost 4, with 18 bases in between. The whole variable domain, filled in from reference TRBV5-1 and TRBJ2-7, reads KAGVTQTPRYLIKTRGQQVTLSCSPISGHRSVSWYQQTPGQGLQFLFEYFSETQRNKGNFPGRFSGRQFSNSRSEMNVSTLELGDSALYLCASSRFGTPNYEQYFGPGTRLTVT.

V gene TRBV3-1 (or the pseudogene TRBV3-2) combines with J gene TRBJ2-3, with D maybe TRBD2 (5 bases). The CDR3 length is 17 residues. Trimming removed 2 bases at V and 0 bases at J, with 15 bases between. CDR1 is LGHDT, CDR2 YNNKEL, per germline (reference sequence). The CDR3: CASSQLVSGYSTDTQYF. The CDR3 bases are TGTGCCAGCAGCCAACTGGTCAGCGGCTATAGCACAGATACGCAGTATTTT.